This T cell receptor (beta chain) was found in a study of blood T cell repertoires in COVID-19. Overall study: Collection of acute and convalescent COVID-19 samples took place in the United States, Italy and Spain. From T cells, B-cell-depleted T cells, or PBMCs came the material, which was cDNA or gDNA.

The CDR3 spans 16 residues. V was clipped by 0 bases and J by 5 bases, with 15 bases between them. The germline CDR1 and CDR2 sequences are SGDLS and YYNGEE. In the original analysis: How many nucleated cells were present was estimated from reference gene primer amplification. Measured with immunoSEQ multiplex PCR; TCRdb has only the in-frame clones, and not every one. V and J calls and clone size come straight from that table; D and trimming were deduced from the DNA. The sample has approximately 120,000 clones; 85% are singletons. The source material was peripheral blood. The J gene is TRBJ2-1, the V gene TRBV9; a weak D match, TRBD2 (6 bases). This TCR was recovered from an elderly man with active or convalescent COVID-19. CDR3 in DNA: TGTGCCAGCAGCGTAGACTCGGAGGGGAAGAACAATGAGCAGTTCTTC. Amino acids: CASSVDSEGKNNEQFF.